The present TCR beta chain was sequenced within a study of vaccination effects on CD4 cells after COVID-19. J gave up 5 bases and V 5 bases, and 8 bases lay outside the gene matches. The CDR3 loop spans 14 amino acids. In germline, CDR1 is SGHTA, CDR2 FQGNSA. Measured with immunoSEQ multiplex PCR; TCRdb has only the in-frame clones, and not every one. The table has more than 15,000 clones, over 60% seen once. Of note for this clone: What it binds is not known.

Before sequencing, viral peptide pools were used by the ViraFEST assay to expand antigen-specific CD4+ T cells. Culture proceeded for 9 to 11 days, and CD4+ T cells were then isolated. A positive SARS-CoV-2 PCR test fell between March and December 2020. The cohort was immunized with two doses of either the BNT162b2 or mRNA-1273 vaccine. The authors exchanged half the medium for IL-2 medium on days 3 and 7. This sample comprised CD4+ T cells from PBMCs cultured with SARS-CoV-2 spike peptides, obtained after COVID-19 vaccination. The chain couples TRBV7-2 to TRBJ1-2; 7 bases are a match to TRBD1. The receptor was derived from a human donor who had a prior SARS-CoV-2 infection. DNA for the CDR3: TGTGCCAGCAGCCCTGGGACAGCCAATTATGGCTACACCTTC. This gives the protein CASSPGTANYGYTF.